This T cell receptor beta chain was sequenced during a study of tumour-infiltrating T cells in Burkitt lymphoma. Generated by immunoSEQ multiplex PCR, the TCRdb table keeps only in-frame clones and is missing some. The table includes about 5,600 clones, approximately 15% detected once. This CDR3 is built from 13 residues. CDR1 and CDR2 from the germline V gene are MNHEY and SMNVEV (reference sequence). V was pared by 5 bases and J by 3 bases, with 11 bases between. The TCR comes from a human donor with diffuse large B-cell lymphoma. The sample comprised tumor tissue. V usage is TRBV27 and J usage is TRBJ2-7; D might be TRBD2 (6 bases). CDR3 in DNA: TGTGCCAGCAGTCGGAGGGAGGACTACGAGCAGTACTTC. Translation: CASSRREDYEQYF.